This T cell receptor beta chain was retrieved from a study of STAT5B mutations in CD4+ large granular lymphocyte leukemia. This clone was counted only a few times. The protocol was immunoSEQ multiplex PCR, while the TCRdb copy is restricted to in-frame clones and leaves out a portion. The table shows some 28,000 clones, with 70% to 75% occurring only once. The CDR3 runs 14 residues. V trimming: 7 bases; J trimming: 3 bases; junction bases outside the gene matches: 5. Germline loops: CDR1 LNHDA, CDR2 SQIVND (reference sequence). The clonotype was recovered from a human donor in good health. The V call is TRBV19, the J call TRBJ2-2; TRBD2 matches 7 bases. Material for sequencing was CD4+ T cells from blood buffy coats. The CDR3 sequence is CASKLAVYTGELFF. The CDR3 DNA reads TGTGCCAGTAAGCTAGCGGTGTACACCGGGGAGCTGTTTTTT.